One and the same sample provided the 14 T cell receptor beta chains below, sequenced in a study of T cells in localized non-small cell lung cancer. Repertoires were generated with immunoSEQ multiplex PCR, while TCRdb's copy carries only in-frame clones and drops some. The sample contains 45,000 to 70,000 clones, 80% to 90% of which appear only once. Sequenced here: peripheral blood, sampled before any cancer treatment. The source is a woman aged 35-75 years with stage I lung adenocarcinoma.

The chain recombines TRBV5-1 with TRBJ1-2; no clear D gene. The CDR3 extends over 15 amino acids. Germline CDR1 SGHRS, CDR2 YFSETQ. V lost 0 bases and J 0 bases, leaving 9 bases between the germline ends. The CDR3: CASSLDGRPNYGYTF. CDR3 coding DNA: TGCGCCAGCAGCTTGGATGGCAGACCTAACTATGGCTACACCTTC.

The V gene is TRBV2, the J gene TRBJ1-6; TRBD1 agrees at 7 bases. CDR1 and CDR2 (germline): SNHLY, FYNNEI. CDR3 length: 15 residues. With V trimmed by 6 bases and J by 7 bases, 9 bases remained unmatched. Here the CDR3 reads CASRILTGWNSPLHF. The DNA of the CDR3 is TGTGCCAGCAGAATCCTGACAGGGTGGAATTCACCCCTCCACTTT.

The chain couples TRBV5-1 to TRBJ1-6; D is uncertain. The germline V and J ends were trimmed by 4 bases and 6 bases, with 11 bases remaining between them. CDR1 is SGHRS and CDR2 is YFSETQ in the germline V gene. This CDR3 contains 14 residues. The DNA of the CDR3 is TGCGCCAGCAGCGCCAGGAGTCTTAATTCACCCCTCCACTTT. The encoded protein is CASSARSLNSPLHF.

The chain combines TRBV28 with TRBJ2-7; D is undetermined. The CDR3 loop spans 12 amino acids. Germline V gene sequence: CDR1 MDHEN, CDR2 SYDVKM. V was trimmed by 5 bases and J by 2 bases, leaving 7 bases between them. The CDR3 spells CASSPPPYEQYF. CDR3 nucleotides: TGTGCCAGCAGTCCCCCTCCCTACGAGCAGTACTTC.

This chain connects TRBV9 to TRBJ2-1; 7 bases match TRBD2. V trimming: 0 bases; J trimming: 4 bases; junction bases outside the gene matches: 7. Germline loops: CDR1 SGDLS, CDR2 YYNGEE. This CDR3 spans 16 amino acids. Here the CDR3 DNA reads TGTGCCAGCAGCGTAGATGCGGGGGTGGCATACAATGAGCAGTTCTTC. This encodes CASSVDAGVAYNEQFF.

V and J are TRBV9 and TRBJ1-5; the D is unclear. The CDR3 extends over 14 amino acids. Germline CDR1 SGDLS, CDR2 YYNGEE. With 0 bases removed from V and 3 bases from J, the gap between germline ends came to 7 bases. CDR3 protein: CASSVGSDNQPQHF. The CDR3 DNA reads as TGTGCCAGCAGCGTAGGCTCAGACAATCAGCCCCAGCATTTT.

The chain employs TRBV6-6 and TRBJ2-7; D is perhaps TRBD2 (5 bases). V lost 6 bases, J lost 4 bases, and 13 bases lay in between. This CDR3 has 13 amino acids. Germline values: CDR1 MNHNY, CDR2 SVGAGI (reference sequence). CDR3 sequence (DNA): TGTGCCAGCAGCCAAACAGAGCGGTACGAGCAGTACTTC. It encodes CASSQTERYEQYF.

This clone was detected only once. This sequence joins TRBV9 and TRBJ1-6, with unresolved D. The CDR3 runs 15 residues. Trimming cost V 0 bases and J 10 bases, with 14 bases left between them. From germline, CDR1 is SGDLS and CDR2 YYNGEE. The CDR3 spells CASSVGGGIESPLHF. DNA for the CDR3: TGTGCCAGCAGCGTAGGGGGAGGGATCGAGTCACCCCTCCACTTT.

The chain combines TRBV4-3 with TRBJ2-5; D unresolved. Germline values: CDR1 LGHNA, CDR2 YSLEER. Trimming removed 1 base at V and 3 bases at J, with 12 bases between. The CDR3 runs 15 residues. The CDR3 is CASSQVPDNKETQYF. CDR3 coding DNA: TGCGCCAGCAGCCAAGTACCGGATAATAAAGAGACCCAGTACTTC.

The rearrangement uses TRBV6-5 and TRBJ1-1; D gene unclear. The germline V gene has CDR1 MNHEY and CDR2 SVGAGI. The CDR3 is 13 residues long. Trimming cost V 5 bases and J 5 bases, with 12 bases left between them. The CDR3, as DNA: TGTGCCAGCAGTACTGACACTGAAACTGAAGCTTTCTTT. This gives the protein CASSTDTETEAFF.

The chain carries TRBV28 and TRBJ2-3; TRBD1 agrees at 9 bases. From germline, CDR1 is MDHEN and CDR2 SYDVKM. This CDR3 contains 14 residues. The V segment lost 4 bases and the J segment 4 bases; nucleotides outside the gene matches: 3. CDR3 in DNA: TGTGCCAGCAGTTCGGGACAGGGACCAGATACGCAGTATTTT. Translating gives CASSSGQGPDTQYF.

The chain links TRBV7-3 to TRBJ2-5; D call uncertain. This CDR3 comprises 11 residues. V was clipped by 11 bases and J by 0 bases, with 7 bases between them. Germline lookup yields CDR1 SGHTA and CDR2 FQGTGA. This CDR3 is CAGRYQETQYF. In DNA, the CDR3 is TGTGCCGGGCGGTACCAAGAGACCCAGTACTTC.

The chain employs TRBV28 and TRBJ1-5; D is unresolved. The CDR3 has 16 amino acids. V was clipped by 5 bases and J by 0 bases, with 14 bases between them. Looked up from germline, CDR1 is MDHEN and CDR2 is SYDVKM. The CDR3 reads CASSLSGRFSNQPQHF. In DNA, the CDR3 is TGTGCCAGCAGTCTTTCAGGACGGTTTAGCAATCAGCCCCAGCATTTT.

The table lists this clone with a count of one. This sequence joins TRBV6-1 and TRBJ2-7; a weak D match, TRBD1 (5 bases). Trimming removed 3 bases at V and 4 bases at J, with 7 bases between. Looked up from germline, CDR1 is MNHNS and CDR2 is SASEGT. The CDR3 length is 12 residues. The CDR3 spells CASSDRAYEQYF. CDR3 nucleotides: TGTGCCAGCAGTGACAGGGCTTACGAGCAGTACTTC.